This TCR beta chain originates from a study of T cell changes during pregnancy in multiple sclerosis. Here immunoSEQ multiplex PCR was the method, and the copy in TCRdb shows in-frame clones only, minus some. The sample contains under 55,000 clones, 91% of which appear only once. The CDR3 consists of 12 residues. The V and J ends lost 9 bases and 0 bases respectively, with 3 bases between them. Germline CDR1 reads MGHDK; CDR2 reads SYGVNS. This TCR was sampled from a female donor with multiple sclerosis, enrolled in a pregnancy study. Sequenced here: CD8+ T cells from peripheral blood mononuclear cells, sampled after pregnancy. This chain uses TRBV25-1 with TRBJ2-6; D ambiguous. The CDR3 bases are TGTGCCAGTCTCTCTGGGGCCAACGTCCTGACTTTC. This translates into CASLSGANVLTF.